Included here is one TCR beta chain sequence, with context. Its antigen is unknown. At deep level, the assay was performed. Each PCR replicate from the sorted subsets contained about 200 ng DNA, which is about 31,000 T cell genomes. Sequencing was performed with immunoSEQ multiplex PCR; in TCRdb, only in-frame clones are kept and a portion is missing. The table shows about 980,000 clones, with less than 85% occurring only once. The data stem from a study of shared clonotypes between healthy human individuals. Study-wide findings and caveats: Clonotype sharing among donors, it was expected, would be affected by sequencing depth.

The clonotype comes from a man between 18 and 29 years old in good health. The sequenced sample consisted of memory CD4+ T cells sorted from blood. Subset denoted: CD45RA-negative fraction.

CDR3 protein: CASSSGARGAFF. The CDR3 DNA sequence: TGTGCCAGCAGCTCGGGGGCGCGAGGAGCTTTCTTT. V and J are TRBV7-8 and TRBJ1-1; D possibly corresponds to TRBD1 (6 bases). CDR3 length: 12 residues. Trimming removed 4 bases from V and 10 bases from J, with 13 bases in between. In germline, CDR1 is SGHVS, CDR2 FQNEAQ.